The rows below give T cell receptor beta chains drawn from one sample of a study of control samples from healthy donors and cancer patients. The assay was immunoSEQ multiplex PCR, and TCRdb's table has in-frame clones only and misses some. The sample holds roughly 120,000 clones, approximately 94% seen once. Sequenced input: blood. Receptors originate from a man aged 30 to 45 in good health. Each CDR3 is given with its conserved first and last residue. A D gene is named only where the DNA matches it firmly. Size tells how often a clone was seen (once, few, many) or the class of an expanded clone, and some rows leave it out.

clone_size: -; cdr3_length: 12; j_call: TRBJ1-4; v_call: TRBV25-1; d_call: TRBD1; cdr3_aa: CASSDSGTVVFF; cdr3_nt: TGTGCCAGCAGTGACTCCGGGACAGTGGTGTTTTTT
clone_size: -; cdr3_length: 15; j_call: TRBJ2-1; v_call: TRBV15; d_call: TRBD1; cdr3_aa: CATSTRGGIPNEQFF; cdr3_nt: TGTGCCACCAGCACCCGAGGGGGCATTCCCAATGAGCAGTTCTTC
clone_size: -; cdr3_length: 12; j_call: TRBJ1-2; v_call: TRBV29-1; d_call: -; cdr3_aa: CSVAGQPYGYTF; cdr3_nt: TGCAGCGTTGCAGGGCAGCCCTATGGCTACACCTTC
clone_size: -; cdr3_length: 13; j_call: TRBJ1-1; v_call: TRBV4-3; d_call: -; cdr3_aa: CASSQDLGTEAFF; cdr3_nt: TGCGCCAGCAGCCAAGATTTGGGCACTGAAGCTTTCTTT
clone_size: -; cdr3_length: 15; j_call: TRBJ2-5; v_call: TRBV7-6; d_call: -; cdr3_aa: CASSLFPEGQETQYF; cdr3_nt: TGTGCCAGCAGCTTATTTCCGGAGGGGCAAGAGACCCAGTACTTC
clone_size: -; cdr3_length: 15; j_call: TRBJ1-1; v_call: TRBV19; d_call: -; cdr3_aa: CASSIHGVENTEAFF; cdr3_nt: TGTGCCAGTAGTATCCATGGGGTGGAGAACACTGAAGCTTTCTTT
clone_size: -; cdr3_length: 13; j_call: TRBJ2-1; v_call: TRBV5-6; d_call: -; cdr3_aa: CASSLEGLGEQFF; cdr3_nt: TGTGCCAGCAGCTTGGAGGGGTTAGGCGAGCAGTTCTTC
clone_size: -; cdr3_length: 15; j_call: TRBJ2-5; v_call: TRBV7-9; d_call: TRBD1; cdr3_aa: CASSLAFTGEETQYF; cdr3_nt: TGTGCCAGCAGCTTAGCATTTACAGGGGAAGAGACCCAGTACTTC
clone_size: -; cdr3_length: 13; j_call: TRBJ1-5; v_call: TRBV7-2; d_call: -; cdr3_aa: CASSLGGTQPQHF; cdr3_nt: TGTGCCAGCAGCTTAGGCGGAACACAGCCCCAGCATTTT
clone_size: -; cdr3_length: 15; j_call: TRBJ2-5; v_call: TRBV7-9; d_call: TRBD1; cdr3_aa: CASSVGDSLQETQYF; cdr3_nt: TGTGCCAGCAGCGTAGGGGACAGCCTCCAAGAGACCCAGTACTTC
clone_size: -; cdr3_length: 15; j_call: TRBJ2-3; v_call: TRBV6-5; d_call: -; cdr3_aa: CASRTQWARADTQYF; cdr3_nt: TGTGCCAGCAGGACGCAATGGGCTCGGGCAGATACGCAGTATTTT
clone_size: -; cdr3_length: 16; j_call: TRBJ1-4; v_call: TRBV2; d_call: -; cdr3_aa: CASSASLSGGGEKLFF; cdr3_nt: TGTGCCAGCAGTGCCAGCCTTTCGGGGGGCGGTGAAAAACTGTTTTTT
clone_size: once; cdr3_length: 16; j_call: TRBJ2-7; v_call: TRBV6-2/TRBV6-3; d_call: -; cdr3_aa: CASSYPQESGSYEQYF; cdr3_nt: TGTGCCAGCAGTTACCCACAGGAATCCGGGAGCTACGAGCAGTACTTC
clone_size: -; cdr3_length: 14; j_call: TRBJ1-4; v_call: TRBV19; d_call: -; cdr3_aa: CASSIGTGNEKLFF; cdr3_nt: TGTGCCAGTAGTATTGGGACGGGTAATGAAAAACTGTTTTTT
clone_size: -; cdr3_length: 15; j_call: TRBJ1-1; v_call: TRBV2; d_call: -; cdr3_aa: CASSPQGGGATEAFF; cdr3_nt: TGTGCCAGCAGCCCACAGGGAGGGGGAGCCACTGAAGCTTTCTTT
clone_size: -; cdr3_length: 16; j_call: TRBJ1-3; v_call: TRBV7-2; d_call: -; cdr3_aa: CASSFFVSSSGNTIYF; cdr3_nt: TGTGCCAGCAGCTTCTTTGTCAGCTCCTCTGGAAACACCATATATTTT